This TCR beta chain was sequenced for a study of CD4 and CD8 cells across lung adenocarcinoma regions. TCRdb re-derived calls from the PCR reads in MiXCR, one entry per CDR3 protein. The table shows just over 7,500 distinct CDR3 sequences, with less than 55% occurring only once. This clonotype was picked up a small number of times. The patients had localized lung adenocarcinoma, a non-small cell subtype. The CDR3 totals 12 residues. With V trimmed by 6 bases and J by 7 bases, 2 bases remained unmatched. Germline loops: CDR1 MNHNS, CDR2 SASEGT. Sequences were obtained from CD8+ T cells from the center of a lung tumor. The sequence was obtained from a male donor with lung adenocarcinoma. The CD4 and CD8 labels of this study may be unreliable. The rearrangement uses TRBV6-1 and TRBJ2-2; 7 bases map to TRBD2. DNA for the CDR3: TGTGCCAGCAGCAGGACTAGCGGGGAGCTGTTTTTT. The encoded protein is CASSRTSGELFF.